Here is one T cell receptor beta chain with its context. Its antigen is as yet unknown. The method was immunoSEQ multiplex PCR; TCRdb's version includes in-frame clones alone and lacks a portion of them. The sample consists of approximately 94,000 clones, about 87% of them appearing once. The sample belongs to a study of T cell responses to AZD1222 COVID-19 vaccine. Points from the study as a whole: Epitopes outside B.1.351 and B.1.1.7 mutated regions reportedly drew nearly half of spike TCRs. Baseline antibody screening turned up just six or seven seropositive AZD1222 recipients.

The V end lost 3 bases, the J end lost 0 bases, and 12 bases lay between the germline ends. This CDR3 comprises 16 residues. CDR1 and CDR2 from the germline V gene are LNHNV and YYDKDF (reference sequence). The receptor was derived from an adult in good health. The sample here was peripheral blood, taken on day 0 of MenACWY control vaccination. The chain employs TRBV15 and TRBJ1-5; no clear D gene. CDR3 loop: CATSSGGQASNQPQHF. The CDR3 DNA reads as TGTGCCACCAGCAGTGGAGGGCAAGCTAGCAATCAGCCCCAGCATTTT.